The next 32 T cell receptor beta chains were all read from a single sample in a study of patients and donors after allogeneic stem cell transplantation (dated by TCRdb to about 2020). Receptors were amplified or captured by RT-PCR. Sequencing instrument: NextSeq 550. The public reads were reanalyzed by TCRdb: fastp trimming at Q25, MiXCR alignment, in-frame beta chains only. CDR3 protein duplicates are merged, each entry listing the most common genes and DNA. The sample profile shows 90,000 to 130,000 distinct CDR3 sequences; approximately 40% of them were found once. The ten largest clones take up around 30% of the sample. The material sequenced was blood, either unsorted or a sorted T cell fraction (not recorded which). The receptors were gathered from a human donor who was either an allogeneic HSCT recipient or a stem cell or donor lymphocyte infusion donor (not recorded which). It is not recorded whose cells these are; they may come from a transplant donor.

Worth noting for this clonotype: Since no conserved phenylalanine or tryptophan closes the CDR3, a read error is the likely cause. This chain joins TRBV5-6 and TRBJ2-3; D not certain. The CDR3 runs 14 residues. Germline V gives CDR1 SGHDT, CDR2 YYEEEE. V was pared by 5 bases and J by 2 bases, with 12 bases between. CDR3 sequence (DNA): TGTGCCAGCAGGTTTTACACCGCCACAGATACGCAGTATATT. It is translated as CASRFYTATDTQYI.

As for this clonotype: Because the CDR3's place on the DNA is in doubt, the DNA is left out and the CDR3 is given as listed by TCRdb. The V and J genes are TRBV29-1 and TRBJ2-1; the D call TRBD1 from the table was never checked on the DNA. From its first to its last residue, the CDR3 has 16 amino acids. CDR1 SQVTM and CDR2 ANQGSEA come from the germline V gene. CDR3 region: CSVFGPGGGSYNEQFF.

The gene calls are TRBV2 and TRBJ2-1; 8 positions agree with TRBD2. The CDR3 totals 14 residues. The V and J ends lost 8 bases and 7 bases, in that order; junction bases with no gene match: 10. Germline CDR1 SNHLY, CDR2 FYNNEI. The chain's CDR3 is CASWREAFRNEQFF. DNA of the CDR3: TGTGCCAGCTGGCGGGAGGCCTTCCGGAATGAGCAGTTCTTC.

This chain links TRBV20-1 with TRBJ2-7; 8 bases match TRBD2. V shed 2 bases, J shed 5 bases, and the junction held 8 bases outside the gene matches. This CDR3 comprises 14 residues. Germline-derived CDR1 and CDR2 are DFQATT and SNEGSKA (reference sequence). The CDR3 protein is CSARLAGLGNEQYF. Here the CDR3 DNA reads TGCAGTGCTAGATTAGCGGGACTCGGAAACGAGCAGTACTTC.

This clonotype was counted at least ten times. The chain combines TRBV21-1 with TRBJ1-2; whether TRBD1, the table's D call, matches the DNA was not checked. TRBV21-1 is recorded as a pseudogene. The CDR3 has 13 amino acids. CDR3 in amino acids: CATDRGEIYGYTF. DNA for the CDR3: TGTGCCACCGACAGGGGTGAAATCTATGGCTACACCTTC.

This clonotype was seen a few times. This chain connects TRBV18 to TRBJ1-6; D is unclear. Trimming left V 2 bases short and J 4 bases short, with 0 bases between. The CDR3 sequence is 12 residues long. Germline V lookup: CDR1 KGHSH, CDR2 LQKENI. CDR3 DNA sequence: TGTGCCAGCTCACCATATAATTCACCCCTCCACTTT. This codes for CASSPYNSPLHF.

This clonotype occurred many times. This sequence joins TRBV15 and TRBJ1-1; D not certain. Per germline, CDR1 LNHNV and CDR2 YYDKDF (reference sequence). The V and J ends lost 1 base and 0 bases respectively, with 9 bases between them. CDR3 length: 15 residues. The CDR3 sequence: CATSRARAMNTEAFF. CDR3 nucleotides: TGTGCCACCAGCAGAGCAAGAGCCATGAACACTGAAGCTTTCTTT.

This clonotype has just a few counts. This rearrangement joins TRBV18 to TRBJ2-4; unclear D gene. Trimming took off 2 bases at V and 5 bases at J, with 7 bases between the two ends. This CDR3 comprises 13 residues. Germline V lookup: CDR1 KGHSH, CDR2 LQKENI. This chain's CDR3 is CASSPGLENIQYF. The CDR3 coding sequence is TGTGCCAGCTCACCAGGTCTGGAAAACATTCAGTACTTC.

The chain couples TRBV15 to TRBJ1-1, with 8 bases that match TRBD1. V shed 0 bases and J 1 base; nucleotides not matched to a gene: 13. Germline lookup yields CDR1 LNHNV and CDR2 YYDKDF (reference sequence). The CDR3 covers 19 residues. DNA for the CDR3: TGTGCCACCAGCAGAGAAGACTTACCTCGGACAGGGACGAACACTGAAGCTTTCTTT. Encoded protein: CATSREDLPRTGTNTEAFF.

The V gene is TRBV2, the J gene TRBJ2-1, with TRBD2 matching over 13 bases. CDR3 length: 19 residues. Germline values: CDR1 SNHLY, CDR2 FYNNEI. V was clipped by 1 base and J by 0 bases; unmatched bases: 6. In DNA form, the CDR3 reads TGTGCCAGCAGTGAAGTGGGACTAGCGGGATTCACCTCCTACAATGAGCAGTTCTTC. This sequence encodes CASSEVGLAGFTSYNEQFF. The whole variable domain, filled in from reference TRBV2 and TRBJ2-1, reads EPEVTQTPSHQVTQMGQEVILRCVPISNHLYFYWYRQILGQKVEFLVSFYNNEISEKSEIFDDQFSVERPDGSNFTLKIRSTKLEDSAMYFCASSEVGLAGFTSYNEQFFGPGTRLTVL.

The chain has TRBV24-1 and TRBJ2-2; possibly TRBD1 or TRBD2 for D (6 bases each). The CDR3 spans 15 residues. V was cut by 6 bases and J by 5 bases, with 15 bases left in between. The germline V gene has CDR1 KGHDR and CDR2 SFDVKD. This CDR3 is CATSRGTGRTGELFF. CDR3 nucleotides: TGTGCCACCAGTCGGGGAACAGGGAGGACCGGGGAGCTGTTTTTT.

This rearrangement joins TRBV5-1 to TRBJ2-7; D unresolved. The CDR3 length is 13 residues. Per germline, CDR1 SGHRS and CDR2 YFSETQ. Trimming removed 1 base from V and 7 bases from J, with 12 bases in between. For the CDR3, the DNA is TGCGCCAGCAGCTTGTCGGGCAGATGGGAGCAGTACTTC. The encoded protein is CASSLSGRWEQYF.

This clonotype was counted only a few times. This chain joins TRBV20-1 and TRBJ1-3; TRBD1 agrees at 7 bases. In germline, CDR1 is DFQATT, CDR2 SNEGSKA (reference sequence). The CDR3 sequence is 14 residues long. Trimming at V came to 5 bases and at J to 0 bases, leaving 4 bases not matched to a gene. The CDR3 loop reads CSASDRSSGNTIYF. In DNA, the CDR3 is TGCAGTGCTTCGGACAGGTCCTCTGGAAACACCATATATTTT.

The chain combines TRBV2 with TRBJ2-4; D unresolved. Germline CDR1 and CDR2: SNHLY and FYNNEI. CDR3 length: 15 amino acids. Deletions cut 8 bases from V and 0 bases from J, with 14 bases between. The CDR3 spells CASGFDRVAKNIQYF. The CDR3 coding sequence is TGTGCCAGCGGTTTCGATAGGGTAGCCAAAAACATTCAGTACTTC.

This chain links TRBV6-2 or TRBV6-3 with TRBJ2-1; D gene unclear. Trimming cost V 5 bases and J 8 bases, with 7 bases left between them. The germline CDR1 and CDR2 sequences are MNHEY and SVGEGT. This CDR3 is built from 11 residues. CDR3 coding DNA: TGTGCCAGCAGTCCCGCTTATGAGCAGTTCTTC. Encoded protein: CASSPAYEQFF.

The sample holds a few counts of this clonotype. The J gene is TRBJ2-7, the V gene TRBV20-1; 12 positions agree with TRBD2. Germline V gene data show CDR1 as DFQATT and CDR2 as SNEGSKA (reference sequence). With 6 bases clipped from V and 3 bases from J, the junction kept 9 bases outside the gene matches. The CDR3 spans 15 residues. For the CDR3, the DNA is TGCAGTGCCACACTAGCGGGAGGCTCTCACTACGAGCAGTACTTC. Translating it yields CSATLAGGSHYEQYF.

This chain uses TRBV4-3 with TRBJ2-3, with 10 nucleotides matching TRBD2. The V and J ends lost 1 base and 3 bases, in that order; junction bases with no gene match: 7. CDR3 length: 17 residues. The germline V gene encodes CDR1 LGHNA and CDR2 YSLEER. The CDR3 reads CASSQGAPSGRTDTQYF. DNA for the CDR3: TGCGCCAGCAGCCAAGGGGCGCCTAGCGGGAGAACAGATACGCAGTATTTT.

This chain uses TRBV20-1 with TRBJ2-2; D remains unclear. Trimming took off 5 bases at V and 6 bases at J, with 10 bases between the two ends. This CDR3 is 12 amino acids long. Looked up from germline, CDR1 is DFQATT and CDR2 is SNEGSKA (reference sequence). The CDR3 is CSAAPLAGELFF. The CDR3 nucleotides read TGCAGTGCTGCACCCTTAGCCGGGGAGCTGTTTTTT.

The CDR3 loop reads CASSLETAGSYNEQFF. DNA for the CDR3: TGCGCCAGCAGCTTGGAGACTGCTGGCTCCTACAATGAGCAGTTCTTC. V gene TRBV5-1 combines with J gene TRBJ2-1; D unclear. This CDR3 has 16 residues. In germline, CDR1 is SGHRS, CDR2 YFSETQ. The V end was cut by 0 bases, the J end by 0 bases, with 10 bases between.

This clonotype was picked up a small number of times. The junction does not match germline at one end; this may be a read error. The V and J genes are TRBV7-7 and TRBJ2-5; either TRBD1 or TRBD2 may fit D (5 bases each). Germline CDR1 and CDR2: SSHAT and FNYEAQ (reference sequence). The CDR3 runs to 15 residues. The CDR3 sequence is CASSPHTGGMETQYF. The CDR3 coding sequence is TGTGCTAGCAGCCCACACACTGGGGGTATGGAGACCCAGTACTTC.

The V call is TRBV12-3 or TRBV12-4, the J call TRBJ1-6; no reliable D call. The germline V and J ends were trimmed by 1 base and 10 bases, with 8 bases remaining between them. The CDR3 runs to 13 residues. In DNA form, the CDR3 reads TGTGCCAGCAGTTTAGGCGGCGGGTCACCCCTCCACTTT. It specifies CASSLGGGSPLHF.

This clonotype was observed many times. This chain's CDR3 is CASSRQGGEKLFF. The CDR3 DNA is TGTGCCAGCAGTCGACAGGGAGGGGAAAAACTGTTTTTT. This chain uses TRBV12-3 or TRBV12-4 with TRBJ1-4, with 7 bases that match TRBD1. This CDR3 spans 13 amino acids. The J segment lost 8 bases and the V segment lost 5 bases, leaving 5 bases of the junction unmatched.

This clonotype was seen more than once but under ten times. This chain links TRBV20-1 with TRBJ2-7, with 8 bases that match TRBD1. J was trimmed by 0 bases and V by 6 bases; bases with no gene match: 7. Germline V gives CDR1 DFQATT, CDR2 SNEGSKA (reference sequence). The CDR3 totals 14 residues. CDR3 nucleotide sequence: TGCAGTGCCGCGGGACAGGTCAGCTCCTACGAGCAGTACTTC. It encodes CSAAGQVSSYEQYF.

The V call is TRBV12-3 or TRBV12-4, the J call TRBJ2-1; perhaps TRBD2 as D (6 bases). V lost 2 bases and J lost 2, with 16 bases in between. The CDR3 loop spans 17 amino acids. CDR3: CASSLNLGLAPYNEQFF. The CDR3 DNA is TGTGCCAGCAGTTTAAACTTGGGGCTAGCGCCCTACAATGAGCAGTTCTTC.

CDR3 nucleotides: TGCAGCGCCGACAGGAACACCGGGGAGCTGTTTTTT. Its translation is CSADRNTGELFF. This rearrangement joins TRBV29-1 to TRBJ2-2; tentatively, D is TRBD1 (5 bases). CDR1 SQVTM and CDR2 ANQGSEA come from the germline V gene. The CDR3 runs 12 residues. The V gene lost 7 bases and the J gene lost 1 base, with 7 bases spanning the gap.

The V and J genes are TRBV18 and TRBJ2-7; possible D gene TRBD1, 6 bases. V shed 2 bases and J shed 1 base, with 12 bases lying between them. CDR3 size: 15 residues. The germline CDR1 and CDR2 sequences are KGHSH and LQKENI. CDR3 sequence (DNA): TGTGCCAGCTCACCAAGGGGACACGTTTCCTACGAGCAGTACTTC. It encodes CASSPRGHVSYEQYF.

V is TRBV10-3 and J is TRBJ1-1; TRBD1 matches at 7 bases. The CDR3 has 16 residues. Per the germline V gene, CDR1 is ENHRY and CDR2 is SYGVKD. Trimming at V came to 6 bases and at J to 4 bases, leaving 14 bases not matched to a gene. CDR3 in amino acids: CAIRKAPGQKSTEAFF. As DNA, the CDR3 is TGTGCCATCAGGAAAGCCCCGGGACAGAAAAGCACTGAAGCTTTCTTT.

This clonotype came up a few times. This chain links TRBV7-8 with TRBJ1-1, with D possibly matching TRBD1 (5 bases). V was clipped by 5 bases and J by 5 bases, with 18 bases between them. This CDR3 region has 15 residues. Per germline, CDR1 SGHVS and CDR2 FQNEAQ. The CDR3 here is CASSIRGGWRTEAFF. CDR3 sequence (DNA): TGTGCCAGCAGCATAAGGGGCGGGTGGAGGACTGAAGCTTTCTTT.

The rearrangement joins TRBV18 to TRBJ2-5; a possible D gene is TRBD1 (6 bases). Trimming cost V 3 bases and J 1 base, with 9 bases left between them. Germline values: CDR1 KGHSH, CDR2 LQKENI. The CDR3 loop spans 14 amino acids. CDR3 DNA sequence: TGTGCCAGCTCACCCCCGGACAGCCAAGAGACCCAGTACTTC. Its protein is CASSPPDSQETQYF.

The rearrangement links TRBV9 to TRBJ2-3, with 10 bases matching TRBD2. Germline-derived CDR1 and CDR2 are SGDLS and YYNGEE. V lost 2 bases and J lost 5; bases outside the gene matches: 5. This CDR3 has 15 residues. In DNA form, the CDR3 reads TGTGCCAGCAGCGTTAAGCGGGAGGGCCGAGATACGCAGTATTTT. This translates into CASSVKREGRDTQYF.

This chain links TRBV3-1 with TRBJ2-3, with D uncertain. The V end was cut by 8 bases, the J end by 3 bases, with 6 bases between. Germline V gene sequence: CDR1 LGHDT, CDR2 YNNKEL (reference sequence). The CDR3 is 11 residues long. The CDR3 sequence is CASGETDTQYF. For the CDR3, the DNA is TGTGCCAGCGGGGAAACAGATACGCAGTATTTT.

This clonotype was seen a few times. This sequence joins TRBV4-1 and TRBJ2-2, with TRBD1 identical over 8 bases. Germline trimming cut 0 bases from V and 7 bases from J; bases unmatched to any gene: 7. The CDR3 sequence is 16 residues long. CDR1 and CDR2 (germline): MGHRA, YSYEKL. CDR3 sequence: CASSQEWQGASGELFF. As DNA, the CDR3 is TGCGCCAGCAGCCAAGAATGGCAGGGGGCGAGCGGGGAGCTGTTTTTT.